Listed below are T cell receptor beta chains from one sample, sequenced in a study of T cells in Graves' hyperthyroidism and ophthalmopathy. MiXCR, run by TCRdb on the multiplex PCR reads, gives a single entry per CDR3 protein. Of roughly 380,000 distinct CDR3 sequences listed, around 13% are singletons. The sample comprised blood. These TCRs come from a woman aged 18-29 years with Graves' hyperthyroidism. CDR3s include the opening cysteine and the closing phenylalanine or tryptophan. D genes are given only for firm matches. Not all rows give a size; the values are once, few, many and, for expanded clones, a class.

J,V,size,D,DNA,CDR3
TRBJ2-1,TRBV11-2,once,TRBD2,TGTGCCAGTAGTATAGAGATCCGCGGGAGGGCCCTTGAGCAGTTCTTC,CASSIEIRGRALEQFF
TRBJ1-4,TRBV7-9,few,.,TGTGCCAGCAGCCTGATCCATGAAAAACTGTTTTTT,CASSLIHEKLFF
TRBJ2-1,TRBV20-1,many,TRBD2,TGCAGTGCTAGAACCGGGACTAGTGATTACAATGAGCAGTTCTTC,CSARTGTSDYNEQFF
TRBJ1-5,TRBV6-1,.,.,TGTGCCAGCAGTGTGGGACAAAATCAGCCCCAGCATTTT,CASSVGQNQPQHF
TRBJ2-7,TRBV19,few,TRBD2,TGTGCCAGTAGTATCGGGACTAGCGGGAAGAACGAGCAGTACTTC,CASSIGTSGKNEQYF
TRBJ2-2,TRBV6-2/TRBV6-3,.,.,TGTGCCAGCAGTTACTCACATCGGAACACCGGGGAGCTGTTTTTT,CASSYSHRNTGELFF
TRBJ1-1,TRBV9,.,.,TGTGCCAGCAGCGTAGGCGGGGACACTATGAAGAACACTGAAGCTTTCTTT,CASSVGGDTMKNTEAFF
TRBJ2-2,TRBV4-3,.,TRBD1,TGCGCCAGCAGCCACCGCGCTGGGACAGGGGCCGGGGAGCTGTTTTTT,CASSHRAGTGAGELFF
TRBJ2-7,TRBV9,many,.,TGTGCCAGCAGCGCCACGAGCGGGTTGCTTGAAGAGCAGTACTTC,CASSATSGLLEEQYF
TRBJ2-7,TRBV24-1,many,TRBD1,TGTGCCACCAGTGATCCGGGACAGGGACCCTACGAGCAGTACTTC,CATSDPGQGPYEQYF
TRBJ2-1,TRBV5-1,few,TRBD2,TGCGCCAGCAGGTCGACTAGCGGGAATGAGCAGTTCTTC,CASRSTSGNEQFF
TRBJ2-5,TRBV27,few,TRBD2,TGTGCCAGCAACCCACTAGCGTCCCTTCACCAAGAGACCCAGTACTTC,CASNPLASLHQETQYF
TRBJ2-7,TRBV3-1,many,TRBD2,TGTGCCAGCAGGAAGGCTGTAGCGGGAGGGACGGGGGAGCAGTACTTC,CASRKAVAGGTGEQYF
TRBJ2-4,TRBV20-1,.,TRBD1,TGCAGTGCTAGTAGTCCCGGACAGGCGGTTCTAGCCAAAAACATTCAGTACTTC,CSASSPGQAVLAKNIQYF
TRBJ2-1,TRBV5-1,many,TRBD1,TGCGCCAGCAGCTTAATGGGGACAGGGGGAATCTACAATGAGCAGTTCTTC,CASSLMGTGGIYNEQFF
TRBJ1-5,TRBV28,.,.,TGTGCCAGCAGTTTGATGTCGACTTATCAGCCCCAGCATTTT,CASSLMSTYQPQHF
TRBJ1-1,TRBV6-1,many,TRBD1,TGTGCCAGCAGTGCGGAGGGGGCGCCGAACACTGAAGCTTTCTTT,CASSAEGAPNTEAFF
TRBJ2-5,TRBV7-2,many,.,TGTGCCAGCAGCTTAAGGCCCATCCATAGTTTGCGGAAGACCCAGTACTTC,CASSLRPIHSLRKTQYF
TRBJ2-7,TRBV20-1,.,TRBD1,TGCAGTGCTAGCTCGGGCAGGGGGTCTCCCGAGCAGTACTTC,CSASSGRGSPEQYF
TRBJ2-1,TRBV20-1,many,TRBD1,TGCAGTGCCTCGACAGGGAATGAGCAGTTCTTC,CSASTGNEQFF
TRBJ2-5,TRBV2,many,TRBD2,TGTGCCAGCGAGGGGACTAGCGGGAGGGGGCAAGAGACCCAGTACTTC,CASEGTSGRGQETQYF
TRBJ2-2,TRBV9,.,TRBD2,TGTGCCAGCAGCGTAGCACTAGCGCCCAACACCGGGGAGCTGTTTTTT,CASSVALAPNTGELFF
TRBJ2-3,TRBV11-2,many,.,TGTGCCAGCAGCTCCTTCTCCGTCCCCAGGGCGGTATACACAGATACGCAGTATTTT,CASSSFSVPRAVYTDTQYF
TRBJ2-3,TRBV28,many,TRBD2,TGTGCCAGCAGACTAAAGCGGGAGTCGGGCCCAGATACGCAGTATTTT,CASRLKRESGPDTQYF
TRBJ2-5,TRBV20-1,many,TRBD2,TGCAGTGCTAGTGCCGGGACTAGCGGGAGATGGGGCAGGGAGACCCAGTACTTC,CSASAGTSGRWGRETQYF
TRBJ1-1,TRBV28,few,.,TGTGCCAGCAGTTCCAAAGTCCGGGGGTTGGGCACTGAAGCTTTCTTT,CASSSKVRGLGTEAFF
TRBJ2-2,TRBV2,few,.,TGTGCCGGGGCCCCTTACCTTAACACCGGGGAGCTGTTTTTT,CAGAPYLNTGELFF
TRBJ2-1,TRBV30,few,TRBD2,TGTGCCTGGAGCGGACTAGCGGGACCCCACTCCAAGGGCTCCTACAATGAGCAGTTCTTC,CAWSGLAGPHSKGSYNEQFF
TRBJ1-1,TRBV5-1,many,.,TGCGCCAGCAGCCCAGGGGTCGGAGGCACTGAAGCTTTCTTT,CASSPGVGGTEAFF
TRBJ1-4,TRBV29-1,few,.,TGCAGCGTTTGGACAGCGTCTAATGAAAAACTGTTTTTT,CSVWTASNEKLFF
TRBJ1-2,TRBV6-5,.,.,TGTGCCAGCAGTTACTCGGAGGGGGACCCCTATGGCTACACCTTC,CASSYSEGDPYGYTF
TRBJ2-2,TRBV6-1,few,TRBD1,TGTGCCAGCAGTCCCGGGACAGGGGATACCGGGGAGCTGTTTTTT,CASSPGTGDTGELFF
TRBJ1-1,TRBV28,many,TRBD1,TGTGCCAGCAGTGTGACAGGGGCGGTGGGAGCTTTCTTT,CASSVTGAVGAFF
TRBJ1-1,TRBV20-1,many,.,TGCAGTGCTAGACTGGGGGCTAGCCGAAGGAACACTGAAGCTTTCTTT,CSARLGASRRNTEAFF
TRBJ2-1,TRBV7-9,many,.,TGTGCCAGCAGCTTAGAGGCCGGACTGGGGCTAAATGAGCAGTTCTTC,CASSLEAGLGLNEQFF
TRBJ1-4,TRBV3-1,many,.,TGTGCCAGCAGCCAGGGGGCCGCTAATGAAAAACTGTTTTTT,CASSQGAANEKLFF
TRBJ2-7,TRBV4-1,few,.,TGCGCCAGCAGCCAAGATCCCCTGGGGAGGTCCTACGAGCAGTACTTC,CASSQDPLGRSYEQYF
TRBJ2-2,TRBV7-2,.,TRBD2,TGTGCCAGCAGCTCCTTAGGAGCGGGAGGGCCTTCCGGGGAGCTGTTTTTT,CASSSLGAGGPSGELFF